The rows below give T cell receptor beta chains drawn from one sample of a study of T cell repertoires in cytomegalovirus infection. Each CDR3 protein is one row after TCRdb ran MiXCR on the reads. The table includes roughly 280,000 distinct CDR3 sequences, approximately 9.1% detected once. The sample comprised PBMCs. Every receptor here comes from a human donor in good health (CMV status not recorded). Some clones in this sample may be carry-over from other donors' samples. CDR3s include the opening cysteine and the closing phenylalanine or tryptophan. The order of the fields is V gene, J gene, D gene, clone size, CDR3 protein, CDR3 DNA. D genes are given only for firm matches. The listing skips clone size in some rows; elsewhere it reads once, few, many or a size class.

TRBV7-2	TRBJ2-1	TRBD2	.	CASSLHSSGGGNEQFF	TGTGCCAGCAGCTTGCACTCTAGCGGGGGGGGTAATGAGCAGTTCTTC
TRBV7-2	TRBJ1-5	.	many	CASSLGGFTQPQHF	TGTGCCAGCAGCTTAGGGGGGTTTACGCAGCCCCAGCATTTT
TRBV15	TRBJ1-2	.	.	CATSRAGTAGYTF	TGTGCCACCAGCAGAGCAGGGACTGCTGGCTACACCTTC
TRBV5-4	TRBJ2-4	.	many	CASSLKTGPLAKNIQYF	TGTGCCAGCAGCTTAAAAACAGGGCCTCTAGCCAAAAACATTCAGTACTTC
TRBV7-2	TRBJ1-2	.	many	CASSSNTYGYTF	TGTGCCAGCAGCTCAAACACTTATGGCTACACCTTC
TRBV7-2	TRBJ2-3	TRBD2	many	CASSGLAGVEDTQYF	TGTGCCAGCAGCGGACTAGCGGGGGTGGAAGATACGCAGTATTTT
TRBV7-2	TRBJ2-7	TRBD1	many	CASSSFGTGGNEQYF	TGTGCCAGCAGCTCATTCGGGACAGGGGGGAACGAGCAGTACTTC
TRBV6-5	TRBJ2-5	TRBD2	many	CASSYSISGGQETQYF	TGTGCCAGCAGTTACTCGATTAGCGGGGGCCAAGAGACCCAGTACTTC
TRBV28	TRBJ2-3	.	many	CASSFLQGTDTQYF	TGTGCCAGCAGTTTTCTGCAGGGGACAGATACGCAGTATTTT
TRBV23-1	TRBJ2-7	.	.	CASSPSRQLKQYF	TGCGCCAGCAGTCCCTCGAGGCAACTCAAGCAGTACTTC
TRBV27	TRBJ2-1	.	.	CASSPLASVGDEQFF	TGTGCCAGCAGTCCTCTAGCGTCAGTGGGGGATGAGCAGTTCTTC
TRBV7-6	TRBJ2-1	TRBD1	many	CASSSDRANEQFF	TGTGCCAGCAGCTCGGACAGGGCAAATGAGCAGTTCTTC
TRBV28	TRBJ1-3	TRBD1	few	CASSLRRAGGTGNTIYF	TGTGCCAGCAGTTTAAGGAGGGCAGGGGGTACCGGAAACACCATATATTTT
TRBV6-2/TRBV6-3	TRBJ2-1	.	many	CASSYSTPIKQFF	TGTGCCAGCAGTTACTCGACCCCCATAAAGCAGTTCTTC
TRBV7-2	TRBJ2-7	TRBD1	many	CASSLGTGIFEQYF	TGTGCCAGCAGCTTAGGGACAGGGATCTTCGAGCAGTACTTC
TRBV28	TRBJ2-7	.	many	CASTGIKLSYEQYF	TGTGCCAGCACGGGAATAAAGCTCTCCTACGAGCAGTACTTC
TRBV20-1	TRBJ2-2	.	many	CSANLPVGVTGELFF	TGCAGTGCTAATCTCCCAGTCGGGGTCACCGGGGAGCTGTTTTTT